Below are 24 T cell receptor beta chains sequenced from a single sample in a study of control samples from healthy donors and cancer patients. Clones were read by immunoSEQ multiplex PCR, and TCRdb kept only the in-frame ones, dropping some. The sample contains about 130,000 clones, 85% to 95% of which appear only once. Specimen: PBMCs. These receptors all stem from a man in his sixties with colorectal cancer.

The CDR3 reads CATWAGQGLQETQYF. CDR3 sequence (DNA): TGTGCCACCTGGGCCGGACAGGGTCTACAAGAGACCCAGTACTTC. The J gene is TRBJ2-5, the V gene TRBV7-2, with TRBD1 matching over 8 bases. The CDR3 is 15 amino acids. Germline-derived CDR1 and CDR2 are SGHTA and FQGNSA. V was clipped by 10 bases and J by 2 bases; unmatched bases: 12.

V and J are TRBV5-1 and TRBJ1-3; no clear D gene. V was shortened by 4 bases and J by 4 bases, with 12 bases between the two germline ends. The CDR3 spans 14 residues. Germline V gene lookup returns CDR1 SGHRS and CDR2 YFSETQ. The CDR3 DNA sequence: TGCGCCAGCAGCCCGGCTGGGAGGGGAAACACCATATATTTT. It encodes CASSPAGRGNTIYF. The variable domain in full, with the rest retrieved from reference TRBV5-1 and TRBJ1-3, is KAGVTQTPRYLIKTRGQQVTLSCSPISGHRSVSWYQQTPGQGLQFLFEYFSETQRNKGNFPGRFSGRQFSNSRSEMNVSTLELGDSALYLCASSPAGRGNTIYFGEGSWLTVV.

The chain has TRBV5-1 and TRBJ2-7, with 8 positions matching TRBD1. Germline-derived CDR1 and CDR2 are SGHRS and YFSETQ. The CDR3 runs 16 residues. Germline trimming cut 2 bases from V and 3 bases from J; bases unmatched to any gene: 10. In nucleotides, the CDR3 is TGCGCCAGCAGCTTAGGCGGAACGGGACAGGTCTACGAGCAGTACTTC. Encoded protein: CASSLGGTGQVYEQYF.

This clone was picked up a small number of times. The J gene is TRBJ2-2, the V gene TRBV18; D tentatively fits TRBD1 or TRBD2 (5 bases each). The CDR3 consists of 14 residues. The germline CDR1 and CDR2 sequences are KGHSH and LQKENI. The germline V and J ends were trimmed by 6 bases and 6 bases, with 14 bases remaining between them. The DNA for the CDR3 is TGTGCCAGCTCCGAACCCCCGGGGCCCGGGGAGCTGTTTTTT. Amino acid sequence: CASSEPPGPGELFF.

The CDR3 DNA reads as TGTGCCAGCAATTTGGGCCCTAACTATGGCTACACCTTC. This encodes CASNLGPNYGYTF. The chain uses TRBV12-3 or TRBV12-4 and TRBJ1-2; the D is unclear. The CDR3 length is 13 residues. V lost 7 bases and J lost 0, with 9 bases in between.

This chain joins TRBV5-4 and TRBJ1-5; D gene ambiguous. The CDR3 totals 15 residues. Per the germline V gene, CDR1 is SGHNT and CDR2 is YYREEE (reference sequence). V was shortened by 0 bases and J by 0 bases, with 7 bases between the two germline ends. CDR3 in amino acids: CASSLEPGSNQPQHF. DNA for the CDR3: TGTGCCAGCAGCTTGGAACCGGGTAGCAATCAGCCCCAGCATTTT. Combining the CDR3 with reference TRBV5-4 and TRBJ1-5 gives the whole variable domain ETGVTQSPTHLIKTRGQQVTLRCSSQSGHNTVSWYQQALGQGPQFIFQYYREEENGRGNFPPRFSGLQFPNYSSELNVNALELDDSALYLCASSLEPGSNQPQHFGDGTRLSIL.

The chain employs TRBV29-1 and TRBJ1-6, with TRBD1 matching 7 bases. J was trimmed by 9 bases and V by 7 bases; bases with no gene match: 9. Looked up from germline, CDR1 is SQVTM and CDR2 is ANQGSEA. The CDR3 consists of 13 residues. For the CDR3, the DNA is TGCAGCGCCAAGACAGGGAGAGGTTCACCCCTCCACTTT. Translated: CSAKTGRGSPLHF.

V is TRBV2 and J is TRBJ1-4, with TRBD1 as a possible D gene (5 bases). This CDR3 contains 13 residues. Germline V gives CDR1 SNHLY, CDR2 FYNNEI. Trimming pared 7 bases from V and 5 bases from J, leaving 11 bases between. The CDR3 loop is CASTTAANEKLFF. CDR3 DNA: TGTGCCAGCACGACAGCCGCAAATGAAAAACTGTTTTTT.

The J gene is TRBJ1-2, the V gene TRBV5-1; no firm D call. V was pared by 0 bases and J by 11 bases, with 17 bases between. CDR3 length: 14 residues. From germline, CDR1 is SGHRS and CDR2 YFSETQ. CDR3 amino acids: CASSLGGGPSSYTF. Here the CDR3 DNA reads TGCGCCAGCAGCTTGGGTGGAGGACCGAGTAGTTACACCTTC.

The V and J genes are TRBV19 and TRBJ2-5; D not certain. The germline V gene has CDR1 LNHDA and CDR2 SQIVND (reference sequence). Deletions cut 1 base from V and 0 bases from J, with 9 bases between. This CDR3 is 15 amino acids long. CDR3 loop: CASSIVGAYQETQYF. The CDR3 coding sequence is TGTGCCAGTAGTATAGTTGGCGCGTACCAAGAGACCCAGTACTTC.

V gene TRBV19 combines with J gene TRBJ2-1; D might be TRBD1 (5 bases). Looked up from germline, CDR1 is LNHDA and CDR2 is SQIVND (reference sequence). CDR3 length: 14 amino acids. V was clipped by 4 bases and J by 0 bases, with 7 bases between them. This chain's CDR3 is CASSSQGSYNEQFF. The DNA for the CDR3 is TGTGCCAGTAGTAGTCAGGGCTCCTACAATGAGCAGTTCTTC.

The chain links TRBV7-9 to TRBJ2-2; D gene unclear. In germline, CDR1 is SEHNR, CDR2 FQNEAQ (reference sequence). The CDR3 totals 11 residues. Trimming cost V 7 bases and J 3 bases, with 3 bases left between them. The CDR3 DNA reads TGTGCCAGCACCCACACCGGGGAGCTGTTTTTT. Translating gives CASTHTGELFF. Supplemented by reference TRBV7-9 and TRBJ2-2, the full variable domain reads DTGVSQNPRHKITKRGQNVTFRCDPISEHNRLYWYRQTLGQGPEFLTYFQNEAQLEKSRLLSDRFSAERPKGSFSTLEIQRTEQGDSAMYLCASTHTGELFFGEGSRLTVL.

This chain connects TRBV28 to TRBJ2-6, with TRBD1 identical over 9 bases. The V and J ends lost 4 bases and 0 bases, in that order; junction bases with no gene match: 16. The CDR3 spans 21 residues. The V gene's germline CDR1 is MDHEN and CDR2 SYDVKM. In DNA form, the CDR3 reads TGTGCCAGCAGTTCAATATGGTGGGGGACAGGGAGTTTCTCTGGGGCCAACGTCCTGACTTTC. It yields the protein CASSSIWWGTGSFSGANVLTF.

The rearrangement joins TRBV4-3 to TRBJ2-5, with TRBD1 identical over 8 bases. The CDR3 is made up of 15 amino acids. Germline assignment: CDR1 LGHNA and CDR2 YSLEER. Unmatched junction bases numbered 5, after V lost 1 base and J lost 4 bases. CDR3 amino acids: CASSQGTGFLETQYF. Here the CDR3 DNA reads TGCGCCAGCAGCCAAGGGACAGGGTTTTTAGAGACCCAGTACTTC.

The genes are TRBV19 and TRBJ1-2, with D perhaps TRBD1 (6 bases). This CDR3 contains 14 residues. Germline lookup yields CDR1 LNHDA and CDR2 SQIVND (reference sequence). V lost 5 bases, J lost 4 bases, and 14 bases lay in between. This CDR3 is CASSYPSGAYGYTF. The CDR3 coding sequence is TGTGCCAGTAGTTACCCCTCGGGGGCCTATGGCTACACCTTC.

The V gene is TRBV28, the J gene TRBJ1-3, with TRBD1 as a possible D gene (6 bases). Germline V gene lookup returns CDR1 MDHEN and CDR2 SYDVKM. The CDR3 loop spans 13 amino acids. Trimming shortened V by 10 bases and J by 2 bases, and 12 bases separated the two germline ends. The CDR3 DNA reads TGTGCCACCGTGTACAGGGCTGGAAACACCATATATTTT. Encoded protein: CATVYRAGNTIYF.

The table lists this clone with a count of one. The chain recombines TRBV5-1 with TRBJ1-4; D uncertain. The CDR3 runs 15 residues. Trimming removed 0 bases at V and 4 bases at J, with 10 bases between. CDR1 SGHRS and CDR2 YFSETQ come from the germline V gene. CDR3 DNA sequence: TGCGCCAGCAGCTTGGGGCAGTCCAATAATGAAAAACTGTTTTTT. It codes for CASSLGQSNNEKLFF. The entire variable domain, with the rest obtained from reference TRBV5-1 and TRBJ1-4, is as follows: KAGVTQTPRYLIKTRGQQVTLSCSPISGHRSVSWYQQTPGQGLQFLFEYFSETQRNKGNFPGRFSGRQFSNSRSEMNVSTLELGDSALYLCASSLGQSNNEKLFFGSGTQLSVL.

This clone was counted once. The rearrangement uses TRBV4-2 and TRBJ2-5; D is unclear. The CDR3 is made up of 12 amino acids. Trimming removed 0 bases at V and 6 bases at J, with 5 bases between. CDR1 and CDR2 from the germline V gene are LGHNA and YNFKEQ. CDR3 loop: CASSQDRKTQYF. CDR3 coding DNA: TGTGCCAGCAGCCAAGATCGGAAGACCCAGTACTTC.

This clone was counted once. The genes are TRBV3-1 (or the pseudogene TRBV3-2) and TRBJ2-1, with 12 bases lining up with TRBD2. This CDR3 is 15 amino acids long. V was pared by 5 bases and J by 6 bases, with 5 bases of the junction left unmatched. The germline gives CDR1 LGHDT, CDR2 YNNKEL (reference sequence). CDR3 DNA sequence: TGTGCCAGCAGCAATCTAGCGGGGGGGCGCAATGAGCAGTTCTTC. This sequence encodes CASSNLAGGRNEQFF.

V usage is TRBV5-1 and J usage is TRBJ1-3, with 8 nucleotides matching TRBD1. Germline CDR1 reads SGHRS; CDR2 reads YFSETQ. After removal of 5 bases from V and 5 bases from J, the junction contained 9 bases not matched to a gene. This CDR3 has 15 residues. In DNA, the CDR3 is TGCGCCAGCAGGGAACAGGACAGGGACAGAAACACCATATATTTT. Translating gives CASREQDRDRNTIYF.

The gene calls are TRBV18 and TRBJ1-4; D is unclear. With 4 bases removed from V and 4 bases from J, the gap between germline ends came to 7 bases. This CDR3 has 13 amino acids. Germline V gives CDR1 KGHSH, CDR2 LQKENI. CDR3 residues: CASSLRGNEKLFF. The CDR3 DNA sequence: TGTGCCAGCTCACTTCGGGGTAATGAAAAACTGTTTTTT.

This chain connects TRBV10-3 to TRBJ2-6; TRBD2 agrees at 16 bases. V lost 6 bases, J lost 2 bases, and 4 bases stayed unmatched. CDR1 ENHRY and CDR2 SYGVKD come from the germline V gene. The CDR3 is 18 amino acids. CDR3 protein: CAISPGLAGGPGANVLTF. The CDR3, as DNA: TGTGCCATCAGCCCGGGACTAGCGGGGGGGCCTGGGGCCAACGTCCTGACTTTC.

The chain links TRBV5-6 to TRBJ2-2, with a weak D call TRBD1 (6 bases). The length of the CDR3 is 16 residues. V was shortened by 6 bases and J by 1 base, with 16 bases between the two germline ends. Germline V CDR1 and CDR2: SGHDT, YYEEEE. CDR3 residues: CASTWTGTRNTGELFF. CDR3 nucleotides: TGTGCCAGCACCTGGACCGGGACAAGGAACACCGGGGAGCTGTTTTTT. Combining the CDR3 with reference TRBV5-6 and TRBJ2-2 gives the whole variable domain DAGVTQSPTHLIKTRGQQVTLRCSPKSGHDTVSWYQQALGQGPQFIFQYYEEEERQRGNFPDRFSGHQFPNYSSELNVNALLLGDSALYLCASTWTGTRNTGELFFGEGSRLTVL.

The genes are TRBV27 and TRBJ2-1; possibly TRBD2 for D (6 bases). CDR3 size: 15 residues. Deletions cut 3 bases from V and 6 bases from J, with 15 bases between. The germline CDR1 and CDR2 sequences are MNHEY and SMNVEV (reference sequence). CDR3 loop: CASSLSIAAANEQFF. Written as DNA, the CDR3 is TGTGCCAGCAGTTTGTCGATAGCGGCCGCCAATGAGCAGTTCTTC.